These 3 T cell receptor beta chains were sequenced from one sample in a study of shared clonotypes between healthy human individuals. Profiled with immunoSEQ multiplex PCR; TCRdb holds only in-frame clones, not every one. Here the sample spans about 470,000 clones, 70% to 80% being singletons. The sample consisted of PBMCs. The receptors originated from a woman aged 40 to 49 in good health. Some clones in this sample may be carry-over from other donors' samples.

The chain employs TRBV5-4 and TRBJ2-3, with TRBD2 identical over 11 bases. The CDR3 spans 17 residues. CDR1 and CDR2 (germline): SGHNT, YYREEE (reference sequence). J lost 0 bases, V lost 4 bases, and 7 bases had no gene match. CDR3 nucleotides: TGTGCCAGCAGCCAGGGACTAGCGGAGACTAGCACAGATACGCAGTATTTT. This encodes CASSQGLAETSTDTQYF. The full variable domain, with the rest looked up from reference TRBV5-4 and TRBJ2-3, is ETGVTQSPTHLIKTRGQQVTLRCSSQSGHNTVSWYQQALGQGPQFIFQYYREEENGRGNFPPRFSGLQFPNYSSELNVNALELDDSALYLCASSQGLAETSTDTQYFGPGTRLTVL.

The chain recombines TRBV7-6 with TRBJ1-5; D remains unclear. The CDR3 extends over 13 amino acids. V lost 4 bases to trimming and J lost 1 base, with 5 bases between them. Germline V gives CDR1 SGHVS, CDR2 FNYEAQ. The CDR3 region has the DNA TGTGCCAGCAGCTCAGGCAGCAATCAGCCCCAGCATTTT. It translates to CASSSGSNQPQHF.

As concerns this clone: Its ends do not fully match the called genes, so a read error is possible. The chain recombines TRBV4-3 with TRBJ1-1, with TRBD1 identical over 8 bases. Germline CDR1 is LGHNA and CDR2 is YSLEER. The CDR3 spans 14 residues. In nucleotides, the CDR3 is TGCGCCAGCAGCCATCCGGGACAGGAGACTGGAGCTTTCTTT. Translation gives CASSHPGQETGAFF.